This entry lists 22 T cell receptor beta chains sequenced from one sample in a study of control samples from healthy donors and cancer patients (dated by TCRdb to 2018 to 2021). The library was produced with the immunoSEQ multiplex PCR assay. The table was pulled from immuneACCESS by TCRdb, which kept in-frame rearrangements only. Such tables lose some clones; where checked, under half of the loss comes from unresolved V genes, and the rest has no known cause. The sample contains over 200,000 clones, over 70% of them found a single time. The ten largest clones represent roughly 14% of the sample. The sample taken for sequencing was PBMCs. Source of these receptors: an older woman with lung cancer.

The gene calls are TRBV5-1 and TRBJ2-7, with 13 bases lining up with TRBD2. Germline V CDR1 and CDR2: SGHRS, YFSETQ. J gave up 3 bases and V 2 bases, and 2 bases lay outside the gene matches. This CDR3 region has 15 residues. The CDR3 here is CASSLTSGGVYEQYF. The CDR3 DNA sequence: TGCGCCAGCAGCTTAACTAGCGGGGGGGTCTACGAGCAGTACTTC.

This chain links TRBV11-2 with TRBJ2-5; D ambiguous. This CDR3 comprises 12 residues. The germline V and J ends were trimmed by 7 bases and 4 bases, with 10 bases remaining between them. Germline assignment: CDR1 SGHAT and CDR2 FQNNGV. The CDR3 spells CASTLGGETQYF. CDR3 sequence (DNA): TGTGCCAGCACCTTGGGTGGAGAGACCCAGTACTTC.

The chain has TRBV28 and TRBJ2-4, with 11 bases fitting TRBD2. Germline CDR1 MDHEN, CDR2 SYDVKM. Unmatched junction bases numbered 5, after V lost 6 bases and J lost 4 bases. The length of the CDR3 is 15 residues. For the CDR3, the DNA is TGTGCCAGCAGAACTAGCGGGAGAGGGAAAAACATTCAGTACTTC. It encodes CASRTSGRGKNIQYF.

This sequence joins TRBV4-1 and TRBJ2-1; maybe TRBD2 (6 bases). The V gene's germline CDR1 is MGHRA and CDR2 YSYEKL. Trimming left V 1 base short and J 10 bases short, with 14 bases between. The CDR3 is 14 residues long. The CDR3 nucleotides read TGCGCCAGCAGCCAAGTTGATGGACTACGAGAGCAGTTCTTC. It is translated as CASSQVDGLREQFF.

In DNA, the CDR3 is TGTGCCAGCAGCTTAAACCCACTCTTAGTAATTAGCGGGAGGGCCGGCATCACCGGGGAGCTGTTTTTT. This encodes CASSLNPLLVISGRAGITGELFF. The chain couples TRBV7-3 to TRBJ2-2; TRBD2 aligns across 11 bases. The J segment lost 4 bases and the V segment lost 1 base, leaving 23 bases of the junction unmatched. The CDR3 is 23 amino acids. CDR1 and CDR2 (germline): SGHTA, FQGTGA.

The chain employs TRBV7-3 and TRBJ2-2; unclear D gene. The CDR3 is 14 amino acids. V was pared by 5 bases and J by 6 bases, with 13 bases between. Per the germline V gene, CDR1 is SGHTA and CDR2 is FQGTGA. The CDR3 nucleotides are TGTGCCAGCAGCCCCCCTGGGTCTGCCGGGGAGCTGTTTTTT. Protein: CASSPPGSAGELFF.

The rearrangement links TRBV24-1 to TRBJ2-7, with 8 bases that match TRBD1. This CDR3 has 15 amino acids. Germline V lookup: CDR1 KGHDR, CDR2 SFDVKD. After removal of 7 bases from V and 5 bases from J, the junction contained 12 bases not matched to a gene. DNA of the CDR3: TGTGCCACCAGCCTTTCCAGGACAGGGACGGACGAGCAGTACTTC. It specifies CATSLSRTGTDEQYF.

This clone was detected a few times. The chain couples TRBV12-3 or TRBV12-4 to TRBJ1-1; TRBD1 might be the D (6 bases). Trimming cost V 5 bases and J 4 bases, with 11 bases left between them. The CDR3 consists of 13 residues. CDR3: CASSPIGGTEAFF. The DNA of the CDR3 is TGTGCCAGCAGTCCGATAGGGGGCACTGAAGCTTTCTTT.

The CDR3 bases are TGTGCCAGTAGTACGGGACAGGAGGGGAGTTCTCTGCAGTTCTTC. Amino acids: CASSTGQEGSSLQFF. This rearrangement joins TRBV19 to TRBJ2-1; 8 nucleotides line up with TRBD1. This CDR3 region has 15 residues. Trimming cost V 4 bases and J 12 bases; bases outside gene matches: 14. In germline, CDR1 is LNHDA, CDR2 SQIVND (reference sequence).

The chain combines TRBV6-6 with TRBJ2-2, with D maybe TRBD2 (5 bases). Trimming removed 11 bases from V and 3 bases from J, with 13 bases in between. CDR1 MNHNY and CDR2 SVGAGI come from the germline V gene (reference sequence). This CDR3 contains 13 residues. The CDR3 here is CAGRRGYTGELFF. The DNA of the CDR3 is TGTGCCGGGAGACGCGGTTACACCGGGGAGCTGTTTTTT.

To note about this clone: Other DNA sequences from this sample encode an identical CDR3 as well. The chain uses TRBV5-1 and TRBJ2-1; a possible D gene is TRBD1 (5 bases). CDR1 is SGHRS, CDR2 YFSETQ, per germline. The CDR3 contains 11 residues. V lost 2 bases, J lost 10 bases, and 7 bases lay in between. CDR3 loop: CASSFRTEQFF. The CDR3 DNA reads as TGCGCCAGCAGCTTTAGGACAGAGCAGTTCTTC.

The chain links TRBV6-5 to TRBJ1-1; TRBD1 is a possible D gene (5 bases). V lost 10 bases and J 6 bases, leaving 21 bases between the germline ends. The CDR3 length is 14 residues. Germline V lookup: CDR1 MNHEY, CDR2 SVGAGI. The CDR3 DNA reads as TGTGCCACGCTACATCCCGAGGGGAGCTCTGAAGCTTTCTTT. Amino acid sequence: CATLHPEGSSEAFF.

The rearrangement links TRBV5-4 to TRBJ2-5; 11 nucleotides match TRBD2. Per the germline V gene, CDR1 is SGHNT and CDR2 is YYREEE (reference sequence). CDR3 length: 15 residues. Trimming at V came to 5 bases and at J to 4 bases, leaving 7 bases not matched to a gene. In DNA form, the CDR3 reads TGTGCCAGCAGGCGTAGCGGGGGGGCCGGAGAGACCCAGTACTTC. Amino acids: CASRRSGGAGETQYF.

The chain uses TRBV4-1 and TRBJ1-1, with TRBD1 as a possible D gene (6 bases). This CDR3 contains 17 residues. Per germline, CDR1 MGHRA and CDR2 YSYEKL. The V end was cut by 1 base, the J end by 0 bases, with 15 bases between. The CDR3 region is CASSQAEDSYLNTEAFF. For the CDR3, the DNA is TGCGCCAGCAGCCAAGCGGAGGACAGTTATTTGAACACTGAAGCTTTCTTT.

This clone was seen a handful of times. At one boundary the junction diverges from the germline segment, which might be a read error. The V call is TRBV10-3, the J call TRBJ1-5; D gene uncertain. Germline values: CDR1 ENHRY, CDR2 SYGVKD. The CDR3 has 15 amino acids. The CDR3 reads CAISESTANNQPQHF. The CDR3 DNA reads as TGTGCCATCAGCGAGTCTACAGCGAACAATCAGCCCCAGCATTTT.

The chain uses TRBV4-1 and TRBJ2-3, with 10 bases matching TRBD2. V trimming: 1 base; J trimming: 4 bases; junction bases outside the gene matches: 8. Germline lookup yields CDR1 MGHRA and CDR2 YSYEKL. CDR3 length: 17 residues. The CDR3 protein is CASSQAGAGGPPDTQYF. CDR3 DNA: TGCGCCAGCAGCCAAGCAGGAGCGGGAGGGCCCCCAGATACGCAGTATTTT.

The chain joins TRBV28 to TRBJ1-2, with unresolved D. This CDR3 spans 14 amino acids. The germline V gene has CDR1 MDHEN and CDR2 SYDVKM. V was shortened by 5 bases and J by 7 bases, with 17 bases between the two germline ends. The CDR3 nucleotides read TGTGCCAGCAGTCCCGCCGTAGGAATAGGTGGCTACACCTTC. It translates to CASSPAVGIGGYTF.

This rearrangement joins TRBV2 to TRBJ1-5; 9 nucleotides match TRBD1. The trim removed 6 bases at V and 2 bases at J, leaving 5 bases unmatched. Germline values: CDR1 SNHLY, CDR2 FYNNEI. The CDR3 has 15 residues. The CDR3: CASRDRTGGNQPQHF. The CDR3 DNA reads TGTGCCAGCAGAGATAGGACAGGGGGCAATCAGCCCCAGCATTTT.

The V call is TRBV5-1, the J call TRBJ2-5; D perhaps matches TRBD1 (6 bases). Looked up from germline, CDR1 is SGHRS and CDR2 is YFSETQ. Trimming removed 3 bases from V and 2 bases from J, with 11 bases in between. The CDR3 runs 14 residues. CDR3 bases: TGCGCCAGCAGCTCACAAGGACAGCAAGAGACCCAGTACTTC. Protein sequence: CASSSQGQQETQYF.

This clone has just a few counts. The CDR3 DNA follows: TGTGCCAGCAGCTGGGGACAGGGGGCTAGGGGTTCACCCCTCCACTTT. Translating gives CASSWGQGARGSPLHF. The rearrangement links TRBV7-2 to TRBJ1-6, with 12 bases matching TRBD1. V gave up 4 bases and J gave up 9 bases; unmatched junction bases: 7. The CDR3 extends over 16 amino acids. Germline assignment: CDR1 SGHTA and CDR2 FQGNSA.

This chain joins TRBV5-1 and TRBJ2-6; a weak D match, TRBD1 (5 bases). V lost 0 bases, J lost 3 bases, and 10 bases lay in between. CDR1 SGHRS and CDR2 YFSETQ come from the germline V gene. This CDR3 has 16 amino acids. This chain's CDR3 is CASSLVQGNGANVLTF. The DNA of the CDR3 is TGCGCCAGCAGCTTGGTCCAGGGCAATGGGGCCAACGTCCTGACTTTC.

The chain uses TRBV6-6 and TRBJ1-1, with 10 bases that match TRBD1. Losses at the gene ends were 6 bases for V and 5 bases for J; bases not matched to a gene: 6. The germline V gene has CDR1 MNHNY and CDR2 SVGAGI (reference sequence). The CDR3 is 14 amino acids. CDR3 sequence: CASSLTGQGTEAFF. The CDR3 coding sequence is TGTGCCAGCAGCCTTACGGGACAGGGGACTGAAGCTTTCTTT.